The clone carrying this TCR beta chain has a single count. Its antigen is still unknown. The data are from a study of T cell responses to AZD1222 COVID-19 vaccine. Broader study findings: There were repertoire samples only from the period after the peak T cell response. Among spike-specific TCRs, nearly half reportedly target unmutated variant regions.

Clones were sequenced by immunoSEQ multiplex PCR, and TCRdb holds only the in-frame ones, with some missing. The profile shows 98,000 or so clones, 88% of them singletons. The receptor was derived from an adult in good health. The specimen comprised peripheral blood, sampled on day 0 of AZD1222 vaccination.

CDR3 coding DNA: TGTGCCAGTAGTATGCGGGGAACTCACGCTTCGAACACTGAAGCTTTCTTT. This sequence encodes CASSMRGTHASNTEAFF. The gene calls are TRBV19 and TRBJ1-1; D gene uncertain. Trimming shortened V by 3 bases and J by 1 base, and 18 bases separated the two germline ends. The germline gives CDR1 LNHDA, CDR2 SQIVND (reference sequence). This CDR3 is built from 17 residues.